Listed below are T cell receptor beta chains from one sample, sequenced in a study of T cells in Graves' hyperthyroidism and ophthalmopathy. One entry per CDR3 protein results from TCRdb running MiXCR on the multiplex PCR reads. Of under 350,000 distinct CDR3 sequences in the sample, over 15% were seen once. Sequenced: blood. These receptors came from a woman aged 55-75 years with Graves' ophthalmopathy. CDR3s include the opening cysteine and the closing phenylalanine or tryptophan. A D gene is named only where the DNA matches it firmly. Size tells how often a clone was seen (once, few, many) or the class of an expanded clone, and some rows leave it out.

clone_size d_call j_call v_call cdr3_aa cdr3_nt
- TRBD2 TRBJ2-5 TRBV12-3/TRBV12-4 CASSLPLGLAGGGTQYF TGTGCCAGCAGTTTACCCCTTGGGTTAGCGGGCGGAGGGACCCAGTACTTC
many - TRBJ2-4 TRBV20-1 CSADGPGKNIQYF TGCAGTGCCGATGGCCCCGGCAAAAACATTCAGTACTTC
many - TRBJ1-1 TRBV7-2 CASSLQKMNTEAFF TGTGCCAGCAGCTTACAGAAGATGAACACTGAAGCTTTCTTT
few - TRBJ2-1 TRBV9 CASSVVEDEQFF TGTGCCAGCAGCGTAGTTGAGGATGAGCAGTTCTTC
few - TRBJ2-7 TRBV6-4 CASKYRSYEQYF TGTGCCAGCAAGTACCGCTCCTACGAGCAGTACTTC
many TRBD1 TRBJ2-7 TRBV27 CASSLWGTGRYEQYF TGTGCCAGCAGTTTATGGGGGACAGGGCGATACGAGCAGTACTTC
many - TRBJ1-2 TRBV4-3 CASSQERGDLYGYTF TGCGCCAGCAGCCAAGAACGGGGCGACCTCTATGGCTACACCTTC
many - TRBJ2-3 TRBV30 CAWSVLQNTDTQYF TGTGCCTGGAGTGTGTTACAGAACACAGATACGCAGTATTTT
- - TRBJ2-3 TRBV20-1 CSASFQGTDTQYF TGCAGTGCTAGTTTTCAGGGCACAGATACGCAGTATTTT
many TRBD1 TRBJ2-7 TRBV20-1 CSAGWTGKNYEQYF TGCAGTGCTGGATGGACAGGGAAAAACTACGAGCAGTACTTC
few - TRBJ1-3 TRBV6-6 CASSYSSYGAEGSGNTIYF TGTGCCAGCAGTTACTCGAGTTACGGGGCAGAGGGATCTGGAAACACCATATATTTT